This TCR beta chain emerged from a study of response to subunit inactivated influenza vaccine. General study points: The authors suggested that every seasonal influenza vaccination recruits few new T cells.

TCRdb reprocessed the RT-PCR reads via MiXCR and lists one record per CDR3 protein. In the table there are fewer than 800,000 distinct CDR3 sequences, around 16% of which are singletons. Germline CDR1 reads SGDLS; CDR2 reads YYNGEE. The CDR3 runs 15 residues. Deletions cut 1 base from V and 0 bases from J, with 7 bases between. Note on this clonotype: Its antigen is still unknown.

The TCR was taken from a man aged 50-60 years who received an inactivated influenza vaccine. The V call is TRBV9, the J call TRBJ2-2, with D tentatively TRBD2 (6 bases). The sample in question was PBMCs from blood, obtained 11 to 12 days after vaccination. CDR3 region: CASSVSGANTGELFF. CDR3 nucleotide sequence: TGTGCCAGCAGCGTATCGGGGGCGAACACCGGGGAGCTGTTTTTT.